Each of the 24 T cell receptor beta chains below was sequenced from the same sample in a study of T cells after yellow fever vaccination. A single record per CDR3 protein comes from TCRdb applying MiXCR to the 5' RACE reads. The sample carries under 300,000 distinct CDR3 sequences, over 10% recorded once. The sample was CD4+ T cells sorted from PBMCs, taken 45 days after the yellow fever booster vaccination. Source of these receptors: a man aged 25-45 years who received the YFV17D yellow fever vaccine.

This sequence joins TRBV7-6 and TRBJ2-2; 10 nucleotides agree with TRBD2. J was trimmed by 6 bases and V by 4 bases; bases with no gene match: 14. CDR1 and CDR2 from the germline V gene are SGHVS and FNYEAQ. The CDR3 length is 18 residues. The CDR3 sequence: CASSYPDRASGRPGELFF. DNA for the CDR3: TGTGCCAGCAGCTACCCTGATAGGGCTAGCGGGAGACCCGGGGAGCTGTTTTTT. Full variable domain (remainder filled in from reference TRBV7-6 and TRBJ2-2): GAGVSQSPRYKVTKRGQDVALRCDPISGHVSLYWYRQALGQGPEFLTYFNYEAQQDKSGLPNDRFSAERPEGSISTLTIQRTEQRDSAMYRCASSYPDRASGRPGELFFGEGSRLTVL.

This clonotype was counted a single time. The genes are TRBV4-2 and TRBJ1-1; maybe TRBD1 (6 bases). CDR1 and CDR2 (germline): LGHNA, YNFKEQ. The CDR3 has 16 amino acids. V lost 0 bases and J lost 3, with 14 bases in between. CDR3 amino acids: CASSQDRQGWYTEAFF. The CDR3 DNA is TGTGCCAGCAGCCAAGATCGCCAGGGGTGGTACACTGAAGCTTTCTTT.

This clonotype was counted a few times. The V gene is TRBV12-3 or TRBV12-4, the J gene TRBJ1-6, with a weak D call TRBD1 (5 bases). The CDR3 extends over 12 amino acids. With 3 bases removed from V and 12 bases from J, the gap between germline ends came to 9 bases. Here the CDR3 DNA reads TGTGCCAGCAGTTTTCGGGACGTACCCCTCCACTTT. Residues: CASSFRDVPLHF.

The chain employs TRBV5-1 and TRBJ2-2, with 8 bases aligning to TRBD1. CDR1 is SGHRS and CDR2 is YFSETQ in the germline V gene. Trimming at V came to 2 bases and at J to 1 base, leaving 1 base not matched to a gene. The CDR3 runs to 15 residues. As DNA, the CDR3 is TGCGCCAGCAGCTTTGGACAGGGGAACACCGGGGAGCTGTTTTTT. It is translated as CASSFGQGNTGELFF. The full variable domain, rest sourced from reference TRBV5-1 and TRBJ2-2, is KAGVTQTPRYLIKTRGQQVTLSCSPISGHRSVSWYQQTPGQGLQFLFEYFSETQRNKGNFPGRFSGRQFSNSRSEMNVSTLELGDSALYLCASSFGQGNTGELFFGEGSRLTVL.

This clonotype was observed many times. The chain employs TRBV5-1 and TRBJ2-1, with 8 bases fitting TRBD1. Germline CDR1 SGHRS, CDR2 YFSETQ. With 2 bases clipped from V and 5 bases from J, the junction kept 9 bases outside the gene matches. This CDR3 is 16 amino acids long. CDR3 residues: CASSFYRTGSDNEQFF. The CDR3 DNA reads TGCGCCAGCAGCTTTTACAGGACAGGGTCGGACAATGAGCAGTTCTTC.

The chain combines TRBV4-3 with TRBJ2-1; 8 bases match TRBD1. V was clipped by 1 base and J by 5 bases; unmatched bases: 10. CDR1 is LGHNA, CDR2 YSLEER, per germline. This CDR3 comprises 17 residues. The CDR3 protein is CASSQVLITTGDNEQFF. CDR3 bases: TGCGCCAGCAGCCAAGTATTGATCACGACAGGGGACAATGAGCAGTTCTTC.

This clonotype was observed at least ten times. The V and J genes are TRBV20-1 and TRBJ2-1, with a possible D match to TRBD1 (5 bases). In germline, CDR1 is DFQATT, CDR2 SNEGSKA (reference sequence). This CDR3 spans 11 amino acids. V was clipped by 6 bases and J by 4 bases, with 7 bases between them. DNA for the CDR3: TGCAGTGCGGACAAGTACAATGAGCAGTTCTTC. Its protein is CSADKYNEQFF.

J is TRBJ1-4 and V is TRBV29-1; maybe TRBD1 (5 bases). The CDR3 length is 13 residues. The germline V and J ends were trimmed by 6 bases and 10 bases, with 18 bases remaining between them. Per the germline V gene, CDR1 is SQVTM and CDR2 is ANQGSEA. CDR3 DNA: TGCAGCGTGGAGCGGGCGTCGGGGGGAAAACTGTTTTTT. It codes for CSVERASGGKLFF.

This clonotype has more than one count but fewer than ten. The chain employs TRBV18 and TRBJ1-4; D is uncertain. CDR1 is KGHSH and CDR2 is LQKENI in the germline V gene. V was pared by 3 bases and J by 8 bases, with 10 bases between. The CDR3 runs 13 residues. CDR3 in amino acids: CASSPLLEEKLFF. The DNA of the CDR3 is TGTGCCAGCTCACCCCTACTCGAAGAAAAACTGTTTTTT. Supplemented by reference TRBV18 and TRBJ1-4, the full variable domain reads NAGVMQNPRHLVRRRGQEARLRCSPMKGHSHVYWYRQLPEEGLKFMVYLQKENIIDESGMPKERFSAEFPKEGPSILRIQQVVRGDSAAYFCASSPLLEEKLFFGSGTQLSVL.

A word on this clonotype: One base away lies a much larger clone, so this may be a sequencing read error. V is TRBV5-1 and J is TRBJ2-1; D possibly corresponds to TRBD1 (6 bases). Germline CDR1 is SGHRS and CDR2 is YFSETQ. V shed 4 bases and J shed 6 bases, with 14 bases lying between them. This CDR3 comprises 14 residues. CDR3 in amino acids: CASSPKDRTNEQFF. As DNA, the CDR3 is TGCGCCAGCAGCCCCAAGGACAGAACCAATGAGCAGTTCTTC.

The CDR3 region has the DNA TGTGCCAGCAGTTTCGGGGTTGGCTACAATGAGCAGTTCTTC. Protein product: CASSFGVGYNEQFF. The rearrangement joins TRBV12-3 or TRBV12-4 to TRBJ2-1, with a tentative D call TRBD2 (5 bases). V was shortened by 3 bases and J by 3 bases, with 9 bases between the two germline ends. This CDR3 is built from 14 residues.

This clonotype was seen a handful of times. V and J are TRBV5-1 and TRBJ2-3; D unclear. In germline, CDR1 is SGHRS, CDR2 YFSETQ. The CDR3 is 14 residues long. The V end was cut by 3 bases, the J end by 5 bases, with 13 bases between. CDR3 protein: CASSSDWAQDTQYF. Here the CDR3 DNA reads TGCGCCAGCAGCTCTGACTGGGCCCAAGATACGCAGTATTTT.

The chain couples TRBV6-2 or TRBV6-3 to TRBJ1-2; D is undetermined. Germline V gene data show CDR1 as MNHEY and CDR2 as SVGEGT. V was trimmed by 6 bases and J by 0 bases, leaving 5 bases between them. This CDR3 contains 12 residues. CDR3 DNA: TGTGCCAGCAGAATACCTAACTATGGCTACACCTTC. Protein product: CASRIPNYGYTF.

The gene calls are TRBV10-3 and TRBJ2-4; 8 bases agree with TRBD2. The CDR3 extends over 17 amino acids. Germline trimming cut 10 bases from V and 1 base from J; bases unmatched to any gene: 15. Germline V CDR1 and CDR2: ENHRY, SYGVKD. The CDR3 nucleotides are TGTGCCACCAGAAGGCCAAATAGCGGGGTGGCCAAAAACATTCAGTACTTC. Its protein product is CATRRPNSGVAKNIQYF.

This clonotype was seen a few times. This rearrangement joins TRBV7-2 to TRBJ1-1; the match to TRBD1 covers 7 bases. The CDR3 is 14 residues long. Germline CDR1 SGHTA, CDR2 FQGNSA. The V and J ends lost 5 bases and 5 bases, in that order; junction bases with no gene match: 8. The chain's CDR3 is CASSRPGGGTEAFF. DNA of the CDR3: TGTGCCAGCAGCAGGCCAGGGGGGGGGACTGAAGCTTTCTTT.

This clonotype was seen many times. The genes are TRBV20-1 and TRBJ2-1; TRBD2 matches at 11 bases. V lost 3 bases, J lost 6 bases, and 7 bases stayed unmatched. Germline V gives CDR1 DFQATT, CDR2 SNEGSKA (reference sequence). CDR3 length: 15 residues. CDR3 nucleotides: TGCAGTGCTAGCCCGACTAGCGGGAAGGTCAATGAGCAGTTCTTC. Translated, it gives CSASPTSGKVNEQFF.

The CDR3 sequence: CASSSLPRDSFSSSGNTIYF. The DNA of the CDR3 is TGCGCCAGCAGCTCCCTCCCGCGGGACAGCTTTTCGAGCTCTGGAAACACCATATATTTT. V gene TRBV5-1 combines with J gene TRBJ1-3; 7 nucleotides line up with TRBD1. Germline CDR1 SGHRS, CDR2 YFSETQ. CDR3 length: 20 residues. V was clipped by 3 bases and J by 0 bases; unmatched bases: 18.

V is TRBV6-5 and J is TRBJ2-1; 7 nucleotides line up with TRBD1. Germline CDR1 reads MNHEY; CDR2 reads SVGAGI. Trimming took 2 bases from V and 4 from J; bases not matched to a gene: 8. The CDR3 runs 16 residues. The CDR3 DNA sequence: TGTGCCAGCAGTTACCCGGGACAGAGCCTATACAATGAGCAGTTCTTC. Its translation: CASSYPGQSLYNEQFF.

The rearrangement uses TRBV19 and TRBJ2-1; D unclear. The CDR3 extends over 13 amino acids. Germline V lookup: CDR1 LNHDA, CDR2 SQIVND (reference sequence). V was clipped by 7 bases and J by 6 bases, with 13 bases between them. Written as DNA, the CDR3 is TGTGCCAGTACCCCAGGACGTCGCAATGAGCAGTTCTTC. Translation gives CASTPGRRNEQFF.

This clonotype was seen only a few times. This chain joins TRBV18 and TRBJ1-4; D is ambiguous. Germline CDR1 KGHSH, CDR2 LQKENI. V was pared by 3 bases and J by 1 base, with 6 bases between. The CDR3 sequence is 14 residues long. The CDR3: CASSPRGTNEKLFF. The CDR3 nucleotides read TGTGCCAGCTCACCCCGAGGAACTAATGAAAAACTGTTTTTT.

In regard to this clonotype: With a much larger clone just one base away, this may be a read error. The CDR3 is CASSLGLAWYNEQFF. The CDR3 DNA is TGTGCCAGCAGCTTGGGACTAGCGTGGTACAATGAGCAGTTCTTC. This chain uses TRBV7-3 with TRBJ2-1; TRBD2 matches 10 bases. Germline CDR1 and CDR2: SGHTA and FQGTGA. This CDR3 has 15 residues. Trimming took 3 bases from V and 4 from J; bases not matched to a gene: 3.

The chain employs TRBV5-1 and TRBJ2-1; the match to TRBD2 covers 9 bases. The CDR3 runs 15 residues. With 4 bases clipped from V and 6 bases from J, the junction kept 8 bases outside the gene matches. Germline V lookup: CDR1 SGHRS, CDR2 YFSETQ. DNA of the CDR3: TGCGCCAGCAGCCACAGCGGGGGGTTCTCCAATGAGCAGTTCTTC. Translated, it gives CASSHSGGFSNEQFF. Based on the CDR3 plus reference TRBV5-1 and TRBJ2-1, the full variable domain is KAGVTQTPRYLIKTRGQQVTLSCSPISGHRSVSWYQQTPGQGLQFLFEYFSETQRNKGNFPGRFSGRQFSNSRSEMNVSTLELGDSALYLCASSHSGGFSNEQFFGPGTRLTVL.

A few counts support this clonotype. The chain is built from TRBV20-1 and TRBJ2-1, with D possibly TRBD1 on 5 matching bases. The CDR3 sequence is 13 residues long. CDR1 and CDR2 (germline): DFQATT, SNEGSKA (reference sequence). Trimming pared 5 bases from V and 3 bases from J, leaving 11 bases between. The CDR3 DNA sequence: TGCAGTGCTGCGCAGGGTGGCTACAATGAGCAGTTCTTC. Encoded protein: CSAAQGGYNEQFF.

This clonotype turned up a few times. The chain employs TRBV7-8 and TRBJ2-2; D may be TRBD2 (5 bases). The CDR3 consists of 16 residues. CDR1 and CDR2 (germline): SGHVS, FQNEAQ. Trimming took off 6 bases at V and 0 bases at J, with 14 bases between the two ends. Written as DNA, the CDR3 is TGTGCCAGCAGTTCAAGAGAGGGCTCGAACACCGGGGAGCTGTTTTTT. It yields the protein CASSSREGSNTGELFF.